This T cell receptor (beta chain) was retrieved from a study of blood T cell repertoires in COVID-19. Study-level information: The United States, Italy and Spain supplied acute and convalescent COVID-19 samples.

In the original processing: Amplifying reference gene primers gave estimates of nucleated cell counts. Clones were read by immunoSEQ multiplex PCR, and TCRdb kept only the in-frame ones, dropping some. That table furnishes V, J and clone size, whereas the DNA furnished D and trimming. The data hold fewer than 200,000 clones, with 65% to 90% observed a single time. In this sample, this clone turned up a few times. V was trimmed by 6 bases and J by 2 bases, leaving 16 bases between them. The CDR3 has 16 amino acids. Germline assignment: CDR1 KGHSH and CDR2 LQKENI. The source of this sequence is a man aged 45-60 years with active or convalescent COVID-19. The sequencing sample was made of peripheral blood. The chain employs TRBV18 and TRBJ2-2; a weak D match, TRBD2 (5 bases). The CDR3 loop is CASSPRRSANTGELFF. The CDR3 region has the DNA TGTGCCAGCTCTCCCAGGAGGTCTGCAAACACCGGGGAGCTGTTTTTT. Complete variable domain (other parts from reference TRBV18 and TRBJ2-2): NAGVMQNPRHLVRRRGQEARLRCSPMKGHSHVYWYRQLPEEGLKFMVYLQKENIIDESGMPKERFSAEFPKEGPSILRIQQVVRGDSAAYFCASSPRRSANTGELFFGEGSRLTVL.